The TCR beta chain described here comes from a study of cytomegalovirus exposure and HLA in healthy donors. Broader study findings: As a later analysis showed, several of the most significant clusters appeared to be linked to common viral pathogens.

This CDR3 is 15 amino acids long. After removal of 2 bases from V and 1 base from J, the junction contained 3 bases not matched to a gene. Germline V lookup: CDR1 KGHSH, CDR2 LQKENI. On this clone itself: Antigen: not known.

Use of 60 Vbeta and 13 Jbeta primers characterized the PCR. Method: immunoSEQ multiplex PCR; TCRdb's copy keeps in-frame clones and lacks some. In the table there are more than 65,000 clones, 60% to 80% of which are singletons. The TCR originated in a female donor in good health and CMV-seronegative. Source material: PBMCs. The rearrangement links TRBV18 to TRBJ1-1; 8 bases map to TRBD1. CDR3: CASSPMTGENTEAFF. The CDR3 bases are TGTGCCAGCTCACCAATGACAGGGGAGAACACTGAAGCTTTCTTT.